This TCR beta chain was sequenced during a study of blood T cell repertoires in COVID-19. This CDR3 has 12 residues. V lost 6 bases and J lost 5, with 10 bases in between. The germline gives CDR1 MNHEY, CDR2 SVGAGI. Profiled with immunoSEQ multiplex PCR; TCRdb holds only in-frame clones, not every one. Seen here are about 320,000 clones, roughly 85% observed once, and the top ten hold approximately 7.6%. The material sequenced was peripheral blood. The receptor's source is a human donor in a cohort sampled during active COVID-19. This rearrangement joins TRBV6-5 to TRBJ1-2; D uncertain. The CDR3 here is CASSVNIYGYTF. The CDR3 DNA follows: TGTGCCAGCAGCGTGAACATATATGGCTACACCTTC.